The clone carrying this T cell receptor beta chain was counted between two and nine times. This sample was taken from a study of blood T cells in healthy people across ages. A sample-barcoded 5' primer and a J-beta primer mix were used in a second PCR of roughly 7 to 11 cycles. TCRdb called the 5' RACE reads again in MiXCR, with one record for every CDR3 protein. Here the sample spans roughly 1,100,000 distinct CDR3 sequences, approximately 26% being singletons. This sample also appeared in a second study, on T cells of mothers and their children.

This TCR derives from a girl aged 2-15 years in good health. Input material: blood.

The CDR3 bases are TGTGCCAGCAGCTTAGCTAGCGCCCATGAGCAGTTCTTC. Its protein is CASSLASAHEQFF. The chain is built from TRBV11-2 and TRBJ2-1, with a weak D call TRBD2 (6 bases). V was clipped by 1 base and J by 8 bases, with 9 bases between them. CDR1 SGHAT and CDR2 FQNNGV come from the germline V gene. The CDR3 sequence is 13 residues long.